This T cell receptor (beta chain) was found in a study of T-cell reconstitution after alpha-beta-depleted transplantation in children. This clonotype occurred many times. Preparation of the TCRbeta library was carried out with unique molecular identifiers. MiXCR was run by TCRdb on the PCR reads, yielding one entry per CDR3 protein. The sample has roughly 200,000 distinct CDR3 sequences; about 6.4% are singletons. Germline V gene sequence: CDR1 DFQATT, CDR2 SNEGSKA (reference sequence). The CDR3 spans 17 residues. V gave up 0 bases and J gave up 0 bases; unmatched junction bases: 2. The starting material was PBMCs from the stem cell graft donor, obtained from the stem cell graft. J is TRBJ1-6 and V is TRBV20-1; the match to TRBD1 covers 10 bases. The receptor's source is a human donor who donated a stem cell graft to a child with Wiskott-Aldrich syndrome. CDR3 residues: CSARDRDRGSYNSPLHF. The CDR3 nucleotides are TGCAGTGCTAGAGATCGGGACAGGGGCTCCTATAATTCACCCCTCCACTTT.